Listed here are 18 T cell receptor beta chains from one sample, sequenced in a study of blood T cell repertoires in COVID-19. This table comes from immunoSEQ multiplex PCR, and its TCRdb copy is limited to in-frame clones, with some not included. The profile shows more than 200,000 clones, about 85% of them singletons. The sequencing input was PBMCs or T cells enriched from blood (not recorded which). These receptors came from a man aged 30 to 39 who had recovered from COVID-19.

This clone was picked up one time. V is TRBV5-1 and J is TRBJ2-3, with a possible D match to TRBD1 (5 bases). The CDR3 is 14 amino acids. Germline-derived CDR1 and CDR2 are SGHRS and YFSETQ. The V end was cut by 7 bases, the J end by 0 bases, with 12 bases between. As DNA, the CDR3 is TGCGCCAGCGCAAGGGGATTCAGCACAGATACGCAGTATTTT. Translated, it gives CASARGFSTDTQYF. Filled out from reference TRBV5-1 and TRBJ2-3, the complete variable domain reads KAGVTQTPRYLIKTRGQQVTLSCSPISGHRSVSWYQQTPGQGLQFLFEYFSETQRNKGNFPGRFSGRQFSNSRSEMNVSTLELGDSALYLCASARGFSTDTQYFGPGTRLTVL.

The table lists this clone with a count of one. The chain joins TRBV30 to TRBJ1-1; D may be TRBD1 (6 bases). From germline, CDR1 is GTSNPN and CDR2 SVGIG (reference sequence). The CDR3 is 14 residues long. V dropped 2 bases and J dropped 1 base, with 11 bases sitting between them. The CDR3 sequence is CAWSSSTGNTEAFF. Here the CDR3 DNA reads TGTGCCTGGAGTTCGTCGACAGGGAACACTGAAGCTTTCTTT.

V gene TRBV19 combines with J gene TRBJ1-2, with 9 bases fitting TRBD1. V was clipped by 6 bases and J by 3 bases; unmatched bases: 2. CDR1 is LNHDA, CDR2 SQIVND, per germline (reference sequence). The CDR3 consists of 13 residues. The CDR3, as DNA: TGTGCCAGTAGACAGGGGGCCGACTATGGCTACACCTTC. Amino acid sequence: CASRQGADYGYTF.

This chain links TRBV4-1 with TRBJ1-6; TRBD1 matches at 7 bases. Germline CDR1 MGHRA, CDR2 YSYEKL. The trim removed 2 bases at V and 9 bases at J, leaving 1 base unmatched. This CDR3 spans 13 amino acids. CDR3 loop: CASSQTGVSPLHF. Written as DNA, the CDR3 is TGCGCCAGCAGCCAAACAGGGGTTTCACCCCTCCACTTT.

The chain links TRBV30 to TRBJ1-4, with a tentative D call TRBD1 (5 bases). V was shortened by 2 bases and J by 4 bases, with 17 bases between the two germline ends. Per germline, CDR1 GTSNPN and CDR2 SVGIG (reference sequence). The CDR3 is made up of 16 amino acids. CDR3 in DNA: TGTGCCTGGAGTCAGTCCCAGGGTCCTAATAATGAAAAACTGTTTTTT. Residues: CAWSQSQGPNNEKLFF.

The V and J genes are TRBV15 and TRBJ2-7, with D uncertain. V was pared by 0 bases and J by 3 bases, with 12 bases between. Germline-derived CDR1 and CDR2 are LNHNV and YYDKDF (reference sequence). The CDR3 totals 15 residues. The CDR3 DNA reads as TGTGCCACCAGCAGAGATTTTCCGGTATTCTACGAGCAGTACTTC. Translating gives CATSRDFPVFYEQYF.

The chain joins TRBV12-5 to TRBJ2-7, with D perhaps matching TRBD2 (5 bases). In germline, CDR1 is LGHNT, CDR2 FRNRAP. V was shortened by 3 bases and J by 1 base, with 13 bases between the two germline ends. The CDR3 has 15 amino acids. CDR3 nucleotides: TGTGCTAGTGGTTTCGGGGATGTTGGATCCTACGAGCAGTACTTC. Protein sequence: CASGFGDVGSYEQYF.

CDR3 nucleotides: TGTGCCACCAGTGATTCGAACAGGCATTTT. Protein product: CATSDSNRHF. The chain combines TRBV24-1 with TRBJ1-5; D gene uncertain. The CDR3 covers 10 residues. Per the germline V gene, CDR1 is KGHDR and CDR2 is SFDVKD. V gave up 2 bases and J gave up 15 bases, with 7 bases separating them.

V is TRBV28 and J is TRBJ1-2, with TRBD1 matching over 8 bases. Germline V gene data show CDR1 as MDHEN and CDR2 as SYDVKM. V dropped 4 bases and J dropped 7; count of bases not matched to a gene: 17. This CDR3 region has 17 residues. The DNA of the CDR3 is TGTGCCAGCAGTTCCCCTACCTCAGCCAGGGGGCGAAGTGGCTACACCTTC. Translation gives CASSSPTSARGRSGYTF.

The V gene is TRBV14, the J gene TRBJ2-1; 10 bases are shared with TRBD1. The trim removed 1 base at V and 6 bases at J, leaving 6 bases unmatched. This CDR3 comprises 16 residues. Germline V gene data show CDR1 as SGHDN and CDR2 as FVKESK. The CDR3 coding sequence is TGTGCCAGCAGCCAAGGGACAGGGGGGACGTCCAATGAGCAGTTCTTC. Encoded protein: CASSQGTGGTSNEQFF.

As concerns this clone: A much larger clone lies one base from this, so it may be a read error. The sample holds other DNA sequences that translate to the same CDR3. The chain employs TRBV7-4 and TRBJ1-5; tentative D call: TRBD1 (5 bases). This CDR3 has 17 amino acids. The germline V gene encodes CDR1 SGHVT and CDR2 SQSDAQ. The CDR3 region has the DNA TGCCCCAGCAGCGACGCATACGGGGGGGGGAGCAATCAGCCCCAGCATTTT. This sequence encodes CPSSDAYGGGSNQPQHF. Full variable domain (rest looked up from reference TRBV7-4 and TRBJ1-5): GAGVSQSPRYKVAKRGRDVALRCDSISGHVTLYWYRQTLGQGSEVLTYSQSDAQRDKSGRPSGRFSAERPERSVSTLKIQRTEQGDSAVYLCPSSDAYGGGSNQPQHFGDGTRLSIL.

The V gene is TRBV18, the J gene TRBJ1-2; D perhaps matches TRBD1 (5 bases). V shed 0 bases and J shed 8 bases, with 19 bases lying between them. Germline V gene sequence: CDR1 KGHSH, CDR2 LQKENI. The CDR3 is 16 residues long. The CDR3 protein is CASSPPGSDSVRGYTF. DNA for the CDR3: TGTGCCAGCTCACCACCCGGGTCCGACAGCGTCCGCGGCTACACCTTC.

This clone has a single count. The genes are TRBV27 and TRBJ1-2; TRBD1 matches 7 bases. Losses at the gene ends were 2 bases for V and 4 bases for J; bases not matched to a gene: 7. The CDR3 is 15 residues long. Per germline, CDR1 MNHEY and CDR2 SMNVEV (reference sequence). The CDR3 DNA sequence: TGTGCCAGCAGTTTAAACAGGGGCGCGGGCTATGGCTACACCTTC. Translating it yields CASSLNRGAGYGYTF.

This clone turned up a few times. CDR3 region: CASTQAGWVGNTEAFF. DNA of the CDR3: TGTGCCAGCACCCAGGCTGGATGGGTTGGGAACACTGAAGCTTTCTTT. V usage is TRBV5-5 and J usage is TRBJ1-1; D is ambiguous. The V gene's germline CDR1 is SGHKS and CDR2 YYEKEE (reference sequence). There are 16 residues in the CDR3. Trimming took 6 bases from V and 1 from J, leaving 19 bases between them. Variable domain in full (rest from reference TRBV5-5 and TRBJ1-1): DAGVTQSPTHLIKTRGQQVTLRCSPISGHKSVSWYQQVLGQGPQFIFQYYEKEERGRGNFPDRFSARQFPNYSSELNVNALLLGDSALYLCASTQAGWVGNTEAFFGQGTRLTVV.

This chain's CDR3 is CASRTGRYYEQYF. CDR3 nucleotides: TGCGCCAGCAGGACAGGGCGATACTACGAGCAGTACTTC. The rearrangement uses TRBV23-1 and TRBJ2-7; TRBD1 matches at 7 bases. TRBV23-1 is annotated as an ORF whose role is uncertain. This CDR3 is 13 amino acids long. The V and J ends lost 6 bases and 3 bases, in that order; junction bases with no gene match: 5.

J is TRBJ2-2 and V is TRBV6-5; D remains ambiguous. Germline V CDR1 and CDR2: MNHEY, SVGAGI. The CDR3 loop spans 13 amino acids. With 10 bases removed from V and 0 bases from J, the gap between germline ends came to 9 bases. The CDR3 spells CAITETNTGELFF. The CDR3 nucleotides are TGTGCCATTACAGAAACGAACACCGGGGAGCTGTTTTTT.

This clone was counted a single time. V gene TRBV4-1 combines with J gene TRBJ1-4; D may be TRBD1 (5 bases). The CDR3 is 18 amino acids. Trimming removed 4 bases from V and 6 bases from J, with 24 bases in between. Germline CDR1 reads MGHRA; CDR2 reads YSYEKL. The CDR3 loop reads CASSPPPRGVWGDEKLFF. In DNA, the CDR3 is TGCGCCAGCAGCCCACCGCCCCGAGGGGTATGGGGGGATGAAAAACTGTTTTTT.

The V gene is TRBV27, the J gene TRBJ1-4, with D perhaps matching TRBD1 (5 bases). Trimming shortened V by 1 base and J by 3 bases, and 9 bases separated the two germline ends. This CDR3 spans 15 amino acids. Germline lookup yields CDR1 MNHEY and CDR2 SMNVEV (reference sequence). The CDR3 region is CASSLYGGANEKLFF. The CDR3 DNA reads as TGTGCCAGCAGTTTATACGGGGGGGCTAATGAAAAACTGTTTTTT.